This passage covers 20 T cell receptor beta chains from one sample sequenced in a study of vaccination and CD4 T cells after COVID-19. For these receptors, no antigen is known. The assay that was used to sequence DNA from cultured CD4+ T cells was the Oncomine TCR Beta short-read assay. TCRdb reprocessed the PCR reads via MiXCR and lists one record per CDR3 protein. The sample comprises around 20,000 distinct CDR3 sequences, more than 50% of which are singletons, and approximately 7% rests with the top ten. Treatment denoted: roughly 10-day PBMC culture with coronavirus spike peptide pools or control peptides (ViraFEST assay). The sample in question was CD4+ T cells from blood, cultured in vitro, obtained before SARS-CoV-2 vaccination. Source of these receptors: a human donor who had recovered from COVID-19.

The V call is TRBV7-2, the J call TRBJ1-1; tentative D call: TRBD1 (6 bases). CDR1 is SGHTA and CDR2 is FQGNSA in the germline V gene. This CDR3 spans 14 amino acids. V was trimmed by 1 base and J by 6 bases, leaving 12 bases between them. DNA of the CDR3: TGTGCCAGCAGCTTAGACAGGGTAGGCGCTGAAGCTTTCTTT. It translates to CASSLDRVGAEAFF.

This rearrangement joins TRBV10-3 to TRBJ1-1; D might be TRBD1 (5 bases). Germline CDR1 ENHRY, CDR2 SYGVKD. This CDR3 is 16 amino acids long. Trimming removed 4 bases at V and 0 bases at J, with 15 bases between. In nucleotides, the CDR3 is TGTGCCATCAGTGGACGGGGGGGATGGGTGAACACTGAAGCTTTCTTT. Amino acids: CAISGRGGWVNTEAFF.

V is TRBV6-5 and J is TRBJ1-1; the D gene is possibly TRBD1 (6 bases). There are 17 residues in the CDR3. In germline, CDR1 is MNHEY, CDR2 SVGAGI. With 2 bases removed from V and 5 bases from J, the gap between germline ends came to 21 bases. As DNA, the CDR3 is TGTGCCAGCAGTTACACAGGGAGCGCTGTAGTGGGAACTGAAGCTTTCTTT. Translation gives CASSYTGSAVVGTEAFF.

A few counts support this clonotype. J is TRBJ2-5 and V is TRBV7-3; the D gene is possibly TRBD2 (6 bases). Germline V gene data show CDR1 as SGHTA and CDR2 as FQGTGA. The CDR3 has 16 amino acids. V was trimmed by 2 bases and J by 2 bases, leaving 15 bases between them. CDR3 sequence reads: CASSLSGGGAQETQYF. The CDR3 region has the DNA TGTGCCAGCAGCTTATCGGGTGGCGGGGCTCAAGAGACCCAGTACTTC.

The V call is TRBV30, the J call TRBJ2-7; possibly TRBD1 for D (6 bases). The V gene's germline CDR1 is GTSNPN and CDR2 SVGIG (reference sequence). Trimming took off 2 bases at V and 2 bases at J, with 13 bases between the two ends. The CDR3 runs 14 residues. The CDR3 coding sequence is TGTGCCTGGAGTCTACAGGGTGCGGCCTACGAGCAGTACTTC. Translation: CAWSLQGAAYEQYF.

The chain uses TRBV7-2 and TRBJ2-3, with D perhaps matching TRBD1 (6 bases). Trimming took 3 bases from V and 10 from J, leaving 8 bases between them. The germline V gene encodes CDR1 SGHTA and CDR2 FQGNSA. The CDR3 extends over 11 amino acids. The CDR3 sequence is CASSLTGSQYF. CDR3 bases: TGTGCCAGCAGCTTGACAGGCTCGCAGTATTTT. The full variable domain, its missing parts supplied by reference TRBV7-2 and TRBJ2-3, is GAGVSQSPSNKVTEKGKDVELRCDPISGHTALYWYRQSLGQGLEFLIYFQGNSAPDKSGLPSDRFSAERTGGSVSTLTIQRTQQEDSAVYLCASSLTGSQYFGPGTRLTVL.

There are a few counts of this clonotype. In nucleotides, the CDR3 is TGTGCCAGCAGCTCAAGTAGCGGGAGGGGCACCGGGGAGCTGTTTTTT. The encoded protein is CASSSSSGRGTGELFF. J is TRBJ2-2 and V is TRBV7-6, with 11 bases that match TRBD2. CDR3 length: 16 amino acids. In germline, CDR1 is SGHVS, CDR2 FNYEAQ. With 4 bases clipped from V and 4 bases from J, the junction kept 5 bases outside the gene matches.

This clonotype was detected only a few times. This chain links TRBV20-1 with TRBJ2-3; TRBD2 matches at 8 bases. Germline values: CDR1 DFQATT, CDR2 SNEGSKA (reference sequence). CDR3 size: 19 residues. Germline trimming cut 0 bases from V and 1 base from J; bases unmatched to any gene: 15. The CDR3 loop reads CSARDSQREMVKGTDTQYF. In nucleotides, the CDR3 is TGCAGTGCTAGAGATTCACAGCGGGAGATGGTCAAGGGCACAGATACGCAGTATTTT.

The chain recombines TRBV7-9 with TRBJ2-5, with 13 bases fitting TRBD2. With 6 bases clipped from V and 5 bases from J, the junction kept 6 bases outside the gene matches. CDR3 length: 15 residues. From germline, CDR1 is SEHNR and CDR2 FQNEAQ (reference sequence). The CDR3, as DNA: TGTGCCAGCAGACCCGGGACTAGCGGGGAGGAGACCCAGTACTTC. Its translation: CASRPGTSGEETQYF.

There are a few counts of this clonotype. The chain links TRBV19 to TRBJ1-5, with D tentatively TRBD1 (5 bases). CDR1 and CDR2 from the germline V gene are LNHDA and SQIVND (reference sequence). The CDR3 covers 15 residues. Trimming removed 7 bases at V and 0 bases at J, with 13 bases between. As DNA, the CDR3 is TGTGCCAGTACCGCGGGGGGTTATAGCAATCAGCCCCAGCATTTT. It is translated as CASTAGGYSNQPQHF. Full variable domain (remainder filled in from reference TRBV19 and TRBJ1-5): DGGITQSPKYLFRKEGQNVTLSCEQNLNHDAMYWYRQDPGQGLRLIYYSQIVNDFQKGDIAEGYSVSREKKESFPLTVTSAQKNPTAFYLCASTAGGYSNQPQHFGDGTRLSIL.

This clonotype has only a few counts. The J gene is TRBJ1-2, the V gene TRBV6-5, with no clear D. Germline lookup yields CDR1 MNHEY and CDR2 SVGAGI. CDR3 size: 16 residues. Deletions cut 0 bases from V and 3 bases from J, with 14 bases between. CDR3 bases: TGTGCCAGCAGTTACTCTTCCCCAAGCGATGACTATGGCTACACCTTC. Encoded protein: CASSYSSPSDDYGYTF.

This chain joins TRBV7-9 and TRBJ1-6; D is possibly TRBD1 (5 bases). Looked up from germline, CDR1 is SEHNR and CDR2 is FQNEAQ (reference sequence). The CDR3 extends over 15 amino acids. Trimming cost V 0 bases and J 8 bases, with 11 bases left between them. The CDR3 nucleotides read TGTGCCAGCAGCTTAGCGGGCAGGGAGTATTCACCCCTCCACTTT. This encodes CASSLAGREYSPLHF.

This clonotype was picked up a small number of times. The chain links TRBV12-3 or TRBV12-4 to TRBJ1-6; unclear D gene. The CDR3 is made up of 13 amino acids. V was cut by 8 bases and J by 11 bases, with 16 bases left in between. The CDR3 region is CASQSLAEAPLHF. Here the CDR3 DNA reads TGTGCCAGCCAGTCCTTAGCGGAGGCACCCCTCCACTTT.

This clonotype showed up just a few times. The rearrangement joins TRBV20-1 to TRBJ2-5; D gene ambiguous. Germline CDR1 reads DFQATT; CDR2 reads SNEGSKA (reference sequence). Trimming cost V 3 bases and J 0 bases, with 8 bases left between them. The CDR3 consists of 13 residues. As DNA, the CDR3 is TGCAGTGCTAGGGGTCAGAACCAAGAGACCCAGTACTTC. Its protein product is CSARGQNQETQYF.

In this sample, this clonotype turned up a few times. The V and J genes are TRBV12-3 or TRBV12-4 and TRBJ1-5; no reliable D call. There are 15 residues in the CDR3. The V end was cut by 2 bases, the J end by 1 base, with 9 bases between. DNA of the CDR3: TGTGCCAGCAGTTTATCGGGCAGCAGCAATCAGCCCCAGCATTTT. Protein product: CASSLSGSSNQPQHF.

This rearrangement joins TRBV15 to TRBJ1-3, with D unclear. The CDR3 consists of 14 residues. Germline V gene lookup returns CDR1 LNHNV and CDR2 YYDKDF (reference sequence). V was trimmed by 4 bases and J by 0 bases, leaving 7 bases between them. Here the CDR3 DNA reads TGTGCCACCAGCATGGGAGGCTCTGGAAACACCATATATTTT. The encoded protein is CATSMGGSGNTIYF.

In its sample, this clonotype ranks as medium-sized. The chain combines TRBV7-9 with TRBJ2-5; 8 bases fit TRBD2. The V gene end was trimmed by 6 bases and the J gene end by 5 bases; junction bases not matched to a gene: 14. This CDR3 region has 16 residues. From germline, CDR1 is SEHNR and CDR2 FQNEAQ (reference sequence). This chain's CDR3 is CASRRAVAGRSETQYF. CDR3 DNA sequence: TGTGCCAGCAGGAGGGCTGTAGCGGGACGCTCGGAGACCCAGTACTTC. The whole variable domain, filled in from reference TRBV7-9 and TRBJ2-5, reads DTGVSQNPRHKITKRGQNVTFRCDPISEHNRLYWYRQTLGQGPEFLTYFQNEAQLEKSRLLSDRFSAERPKGSFSTLEIQRTEQGDSAMYLCASRRAVAGRSETQYFGPGTRLLVL.

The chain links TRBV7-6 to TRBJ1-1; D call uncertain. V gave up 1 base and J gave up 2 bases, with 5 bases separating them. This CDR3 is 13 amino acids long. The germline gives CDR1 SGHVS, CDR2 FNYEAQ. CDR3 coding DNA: TGTGCCAGCAGCTTAGAGCTCAACACTGAAGCTTTCTTT. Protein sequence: CASSLELNTEAFF.

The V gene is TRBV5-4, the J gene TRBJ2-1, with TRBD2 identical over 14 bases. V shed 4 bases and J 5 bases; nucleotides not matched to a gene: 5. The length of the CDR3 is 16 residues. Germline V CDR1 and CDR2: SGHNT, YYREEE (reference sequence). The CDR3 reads CASSPPGLAGDNEQFF. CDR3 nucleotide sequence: TGTGCCAGCAGCCCACCGGGACTAGCGGGAGACAATGAGCAGTTCTTC.

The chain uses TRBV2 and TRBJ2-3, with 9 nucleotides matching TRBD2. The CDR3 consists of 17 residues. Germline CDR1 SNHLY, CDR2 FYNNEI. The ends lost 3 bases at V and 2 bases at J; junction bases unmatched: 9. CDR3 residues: CASSDFGGGAYTDTQYF. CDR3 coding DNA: TGTGCCAGCAGTGATTTTGGCGGGGGGGCCTACACAGATACGCAGTATTTT.